Shown below are 15 T cell receptor beta chains from a single sample sequenced in a study of T cells in Graves' hyperthyroidism and ophthalmopathy. TCR beta CDR3 regions were amplified from RNA. Primed by the HTBI set, a first-round RT-PCR was run on the TCR CDR3. Each CDR3 protein gets one entry after TCRdb re-called the multiplex PCR reads with MiXCR. The sample consists of about 320,000 distinct CDR3 sequences, roughly 15% of them appearing once. Material for sequencing was blood. These receptors originate from a young man with Graves' hyperthyroidism.

The rearrangement links TRBV2 to TRBJ2-7, with 9 bases fitting TRBD2. V lost 8 bases and J lost 2; bases outside the gene matches: 7. This CDR3 is 14 amino acids long. Germline CDR1 SNHLY, CDR2 FYNNEI. This CDR3 reads CASLSGRPPYEQYF. The DNA of the CDR3 is TGTGCCAGCCTCAGCGGGAGGCCCCCCTACGAGCAGTACTTC.

The V call is TRBV7-9, the J call TRBJ2-3; D gene unclear. The CDR3 runs to 16 residues. V lost 4 bases, J lost 1 base, and 15 bases lay in between. Germline assignment: CDR1 SEHNR and CDR2 FQNEAQ (reference sequence). As DNA, the CDR3 is TGTGCCAGCAGCTCCTCCTTTGGAAAAGGCACAGATACGCAGTATTTT. Protein: CASSSSFGKGTDTQYF.

This clonotype was seen at least ten times. The J gene is TRBJ2-7, the V gene TRBV30; 11 bases are a match to TRBD2. The junction had 5 bases not matched to a gene; V was cut back by 0 bases and J by 1 base. This CDR3 region has 16 residues. Germline loops: CDR1 GTSNPN, CDR2 SVGIG (reference sequence). CDR3 protein: CAWSVGGLADSYEQYF. The DNA for the CDR3 is TGTGCCTGGAGTGTTGGGGGACTAGCGGATTCCTACGAGCAGTACTTC.

The chain couples TRBV2 to TRBJ2-7; 7 bases align to TRBD1. V trimming: 9 bases; J trimming: 5 bases; junction bases outside the gene matches: 7. This CDR3 region has 12 residues. CDR1 and CDR2 (germline): SNHLY, FYNNEI. The CDR3 loop is CASQTGVDEQYF. As DNA, the CDR3 is TGTGCCAGTCAAACAGGGGTGGACGAGCAGTACTTC.

With regard to this clonotype: At one of its ends the junction is not consistent with the germline gene, which may arise from a read error. The rearrangement joins TRBV12-3 or TRBV12-4 to TRBJ2-1, with 11 bases fitting TRBD1. CDR3 length: 15 residues. CDR3 sequence (DNA): TGTGCCGGCAGTCCCGGGACAGGGGGGTACAATGAGCAGTTCTTC. Amino acids: CAGSPGTGGYNEQFF.

The CDR3 here is CASSSPGSGANVLTF. CDR3 nucleotides: TGTGCCAGCAGCTCTCCAGGCTCTGGGGCCAACGTCCTGACTTTC. This chain joins TRBV28 and TRBJ2-6; D not resolved. The CDR3 is 15 amino acids. Looked up from germline, CDR1 is MDHEN and CDR2 is SYDVKM. Trimming left V 6 bases short and J 0 bases short, with 9 bases between.

This clonotype was counted only a few times. The rearrangement uses TRBV19 and TRBJ2-5; no definite D call. This CDR3 spans 16 amino acids. Germline CDR1 reads LNHDA; CDR2 reads SQIVND (reference sequence). V dropped 3 bases and J dropped 1 base, with 15 bases sitting between them. The CDR3 DNA reads TGTGCCAGTAGTATCTTGTACACAACAACCCAAGAGACCCAGTACTTC. It is translated as CASSILYTTTQETQYF.

This clonotype showed up just a few times. The rearrangement links TRBV18 to TRBJ1-2; 11 nucleotides line up with TRBD1. J was trimmed by 4 bases and V by 0 bases; bases with no gene match: 7. This CDR3 has 17 residues. Germline CDR1 and CDR2: KGHSH and LQKENI. CDR3 amino acids: CASSPPGQGAGGYGYTF. CDR3 DNA sequence: TGTGCCAGCTCACCACCCGGACAGGGGGCAGGAGGCTATGGCTACACCTTC.

This clonotype was recorded a few times. The chain employs TRBV9 and TRBJ1-1; unclear D gene. CDR1 SGDLS and CDR2 YYNGEE come from the germline V gene. This CDR3 comprises 13 residues. Trimming shortened V by 2 bases and J by 2 bases, and 7 bases separated the two germline ends. CDR3 protein: CASSVLYNTEAFF. Written as DNA, the CDR3 is TGTGCCAGCAGCGTTTTATACAACACTGAAGCTTTCTTT.

This clonotype was found many times. This chain uses TRBV5-1 with TRBJ1-6, with D tentatively TRBD1 (5 bases). The V end lost 0 bases, the J end lost 9 bases, and 13 bases lay between the germline ends. The CDR3 length is 15 residues. Germline lookup yields CDR1 SGHRS and CDR2 YFSETQ. The CDR3 loop is CASSLGQGGSSPLHF. The CDR3 bases are TGCGCCAGCAGCTTGGGGCAGGGAGGAAGTTCACCCCTCCACTTT. Looking up the rest from reference TRBV5-1 and TRBJ1-6 gives the full variable domain: KAGVTQTPRYLIKTRGQQVTLSCSPISGHRSVSWYQQTPGQGLQFLFEYFSETQRNKGNFPGRFSGRQFSNSRSEMNVSTLELGDSALYLCASSLGQGGSSPLHFGNGTRLTVT.

J is TRBJ2-5 and V is TRBV27; D is unresolved. This CDR3 region has 11 residues. The ends were cut back, 5 bases at V and 3 bases at J, with 4 bases in the middle. CDR1 and CDR2 from the germline V gene are MNHEY and SMNVEV (reference sequence). The CDR3 sequence is CASSAKETQYF. The CDR3, as DNA: TGTGCCAGCAGTGCCAAAGAGACCCAGTACTTC.

This clonotype appeared many times. In nucleotides, the CDR3 is TGTGCCAGCAGTTCGGATAGGACAGGGGGTATTGGGGGCTACACCTTC. Protein: CASSSDRTGGIGGYTF. This chain joins TRBV2 and TRBJ1-2; 10 bases fit TRBD1. The germline V gene encodes CDR1 SNHLY and CDR2 FYNNEI. The CDR3 contains 16 residues. J was trimmed by 8 bases and V by 5 bases; bases with no gene match: 14.

This clonotype was counted many times. The CDR3 nucleotides read TGTGCCAGCAGTGAATCATTTCGGGACAATCAGCCCCAGCATTTT. It translates to CASSESFRDNQPQHF. J is TRBJ1-5 and V is TRBV2; D is unresolved. Germline V gene data show CDR1 as SNHLY and CDR2 as FYNNEI. This CDR3 region has 15 residues. The V end lost 2 bases, the J end lost 3 bases, and 11 bases lay between the germline ends.

V and J are TRBV5-1 and TRBJ2-1; D unresolved. Trimming stripped 0 bases from V and 6 bases from J, with 16 bases between. The length of the CDR3 is 16 residues. Germline loops: CDR1 SGHRS, CDR2 YFSETQ. The CDR3 DNA reads TGCGCCAGCAGCTTGGTTAGGTCGGCACTCTCCAATGAGCAGTTCTTC. As protein: CASSLVRSALSNEQFF. The entire variable domain, with the rest obtained from reference TRBV5-1 and TRBJ2-1, is as follows: KAGVTQTPRYLIKTRGQQVTLSCSPISGHRSVSWYQQTPGQGLQFLFEYFSETQRNKGNFPGRFSGRQFSNSRSEMNVSTLELGDSALYLCASSLVRSALSNEQFFGPGTRLTVL.

This chain joins TRBV12-3 or TRBV12-4 and TRBJ1-2; D gene unclear. Trimming shortened V by 7 bases and J by 5 bases, and 17 bases separated the two germline ends. The CDR3 runs to 14 residues. The CDR3 reads CASTPFSRSYGYTF. The CDR3 region has the DNA TGTGCCAGCACCCCTTTCTCCCGGAGTTATGGCTACACCTTC.